These 29 T cell receptor beta chains were all obtained from the same sample, sequenced in a study of cytomegalovirus exposure and HLA in healthy donors. Using immunoSEQ multiplex PCR, the repertoire was profiled, and TCRdb retains in-frame clones only, with some absent. The table shows some 250,000 clones, with about 92% occurring only once. Sequenced material: PBMCs. These TCRs come from a woman in her twenties or thirties in good health and CMV-seronegative.

The chain links TRBV9 to TRBJ2-7, with 9 bases lining up with TRBD1. The germline V gene encodes CDR1 SGDLS and CDR2 YYNGEE. The CDR3 consists of 14 residues. Trimming cost V 3 bases and J 5 bases; bases outside gene matches: 6. DNA for the CDR3: TGTGCCAGCAGCGCGGGTGGACAGGGGCACGAGCAGTACTTC. Amino acid sequence: CASSAGGQGHEQYF.

V usage is TRBV15 and J usage is TRBJ2-5; tentative D call: TRBD2 (6 bases). Germline-derived CDR1 and CDR2 are LNHNV and YYDKDF (reference sequence). Trimming shortened V by 1 base and J by 2 bases, and 11 bases separated the two germline ends. The CDR3 runs to 15 residues. As DNA, the CDR3 is TGTGCCACCAGCAGAGGGTTGGCGGGACAAGAGACCCAGTACTTC. It is translated as CATSRGLAGQETQYF.

The genes are TRBV10-2 and TRBJ1-5; tentative D call: TRBD1 (6 bases). Germline CDR1 and CDR2: WSHSY and SAAADI. The CDR3 is 15 amino acids. V lost 0 bases and J 7 bases, leaving 13 bases between the germline ends. CDR3 coding DNA: TGCGCCAGCAGTGAGTCTGGTACAGGGCTACAGCCCCAGCATTTT. Its protein product is CASSESGTGLQPQHF.

This clone appeared once. V is TRBV4-1 and J is TRBJ1-4; tentative D call: TRBD1 (6 bases). This CDR3 has 15 residues. V was pared by 1 base and J by 8 bases, with 14 bases between. CDR1 is MGHRA, CDR2 YSYEKL, per germline. CDR3 DNA sequence: TGCGCCAGCAGCCAAGCTGGTGGGGGGCGAGAAAAACTGTTTTTT. Protein: CASSQAGGGREKLFF.

The chain employs TRBV25-1 and TRBJ1-1; TRBD1 is a possible D gene (5 bases). Between the trimmed V and J ends, which lost 5 bases and 5 bases, there was a span of 12 bases. The germline CDR1 and CDR2 sequences are MGHDK and SYGVNS. The CDR3 is 13 amino acids. CDR3: CASSNGGGTEAFF. The CDR3 DNA reads as TGTGCCAGCAGTAATGGGGGGGGGACTGAAGCTTTCTTT.

The genes are TRBV7-3 and TRBJ1-1; D ambiguous. This CDR3 comprises 15 residues. V was cut by 5 bases and J by 1 base, with 14 bases left in between. The germline gives CDR1 SGHTA, CDR2 FQGTGA. The CDR3 loop is CASSPTTVPNTEAFF. The CDR3 bases are TGTGCCAGCAGCCCAACGACCGTTCCGAACACTGAAGCTTTCTTT.

The gene calls are TRBV4-3 and TRBJ1-5; 9 positions agree with TRBD1. V lost 3 bases to trimming and J lost 5 bases; unmatched junction nucleotides: 2. This CDR3 spans 14 amino acids. CDR1 is LGHNA, CDR2 YSLEER, per germline. In nucleotides, the CDR3 is TGCGCCAGCAGCCAGAGGACAGGGGATCAGCCCCAGCATTTT. It codes for CASSQRTGDQPQHF.

The chain combines TRBV5-6 with TRBJ2-1; D not certain. The CDR3 is 13 residues long. Trimming removed 0 bases at V and 0 bases at J, with 1 base between. CDR1 is SGHDT, CDR2 YYEEEE, per germline. DNA for the CDR3: TGTGCCAGCAGCTTGGCCTCCTACAATGAGCAGTTCTTC. Amino acids: CASSLASYNEQFF.

V is TRBV7-9 and J is TRBJ1-2; 8 bases align to TRBD1. The CDR3 consists of 13 residues. The V segment lost 3 bases and the J segment 9 bases; nucleotides outside the gene matches: 6. Germline-derived CDR1 and CDR2 are SEHNR and FQNEAQ (reference sequence). Written as DNA, the CDR3 is TGTGCCAGCAGCTTGGGACAGGAGGGGAGCTACACCTTC. Its translation is CASSLGQEGSYTF.

The V and J genes are TRBV9 and TRBJ1-2, with TRBD1 as a possible D gene (5 bases). The CDR3 is made up of 13 amino acids. CDR1 and CDR2 from the germline V gene are SGDLS and YYNGEE. Trimming shortened V by 4 bases and J by 6 bases, and 13 bases separated the two germline ends. The DNA for the CDR3 is TGTGCCAGCAGCCCTCTCCAGGGAAATGGCTACACCTTC. Translated: CASSPLQGNGYTF.

The V and J genes are TRBV5-1 and TRBJ1-1; D gene uncertain. CDR1 is SGHRS and CDR2 is YFSETQ in the germline V gene. CDR3 size: 13 residues. Trimming cost V 4 bases and J 11 bases, with 18 bases left between them. CDR3 sequence reads: CASSLEGGMEAFF. In DNA, the CDR3 is TGCGCCAGCAGCCTCGAGGGAGGGATGGAGGCTTTCTTT.

This chain links TRBV6-5 with TRBJ2-7; the D gene is possibly TRBD2 (5 bases). The CDR3 contains 16 residues. The V gene's germline CDR1 is MNHEY and CDR2 SVGAGI. V lost 0 bases and J 0 bases, leaving 12 bases between the germline ends. DNA for the CDR3: TGTGCCAGCAGTTACTCGATTCTGGGGAGCTCCTACGAGCAGTACTTC. Its translation is CASSYSILGSSYEQYF.

J is TRBJ2-7 and V is TRBV27; D uncertain. V dropped 5 bases and J dropped 2 bases, with 10 bases sitting between them. CDR1 and CDR2 from the germline V gene are MNHEY and SMNVEV (reference sequence). This CDR3 spans 13 amino acids. The CDR3 region is CASSPGSTYEQYF. Written as DNA, the CDR3 is TGTGCCAGCAGTCCCGGTAGCACCTACGAGCAGTACTTC.

Only one count was recorded for this clone. The chain couples TRBV19 to TRBJ1-1, with D tentatively TRBD1 (5 bases). CDR3 length: 14 amino acids. Trimming stripped 5 bases from V and 1 base from J, with 11 bases between. CDR1 and CDR2 from the germline V gene are LNHDA and SQIVND (reference sequence). CDR3 nucleotide sequence: TGTGCCAGTAGTGCTGCGGGGGGGAACACTGAAGCTTTCTTT. This sequence encodes CASSAAGGNTEAFF.

V is TRBV4-1 and J is TRBJ2-7, with D unclear. From germline, CDR1 is MGHRA and CDR2 YSYEKL. Between the trimmed V and J ends, which lost 0 bases and 3 bases, there was a span of 12 bases. The CDR3 runs to 15 residues. In DNA, the CDR3 is TGCGCCAGCAGCCAAGATCCCAAGTCCGGCTACGAGCAGTACTTC. Its protein is CASSQDPKSGYEQYF.

V and J are TRBV13 and TRBJ2-1, with no clear D. V gave up 7 bases and J gave up 4 bases, with 17 bases separating them. CDR1 is PRHDT and CDR2 is FYEKMQ in the germline V gene (reference sequence). The CDR3 spans 15 residues. The CDR3: CASTSGLEQYNEQFF. As DNA, the CDR3 is TGTGCCAGCACCTCCGGGTTGGAGCAATACAATGAGCAGTTCTTC. Together with reference TRBV13 and TRBJ2-1, the CDR3 gives the full variable domain: AAGVIQSPRHLIKEKRETATLKCYPIPRHDTVYWYQQGPGQDPQFLISFYEKMQSDKGSIPDRFSAQQFSDYHSELNMSSLELGDSALYFCASTSGLEQYNEQFFGPGTRLTVL.

The rearrangement links TRBV4-3 to TRBJ2-3, with 12 positions matching TRBD2. The CDR3 has 18 residues. V gave up 1 base and J gave up 1 base; unmatched junction bases: 6. Germline loops: CDR1 LGHNA, CDR2 YSLEER. CDR3: CASSQAPLAGGGTDTQYF. CDR3 nucleotide sequence: TGCGCCAGCAGCCAAGCTCCCCTAGCGGGAGGGGGCACAGATACGCAGTATTTT.

This chain connects TRBV6-4 to TRBJ2-7, with D possibly TRBD1 on 6 matching bases. Germline V lookup: CDR1 MRHNA, CDR2 SNTAGT. The CDR3 has 14 amino acids. V was clipped by 8 bases and J by 0 bases, with 14 bases between them. The CDR3 here is CASSLEGGSYEQYF. In DNA, the CDR3 is TGTGCCAGCTCCTTGGAAGGGGGCTCCTACGAGCAGTACTTC.

J is TRBJ2-1 and V is TRBV25-1; TRBD1 matches 7 bases. Germline assignment: CDR1 MGHDK and CDR2 SYGVNS. The CDR3 extends over 16 amino acids. Trimming took 5 bases from V and 4 from J; bases not matched to a gene: 11. CDR3 bases: TGTGCCAGCAGTCACCAGGCGACAGGGCTATACAATGAGCAGTTCTTC. Encoded protein: CASSHQATGLYNEQFF.

The genes are TRBV28 and TRBJ2-7, with D hard to call. The germline V and J ends were trimmed by 1 base and 7 bases, with 5 bases remaining between them. This CDR3 comprises 11 residues. Germline lookup yields CDR1 MDHEN and CDR2 SYDVKM. This CDR3 reads CASSLLQEQYF. The DNA for the CDR3 is TGTGCCAGCAGTTTATTACAGGAGCAGTACTTC.

The chain combines TRBV7-9 with TRBJ2-5, with 10 bases lining up with TRBD2. Looked up from germline, CDR1 is SEHNR and CDR2 is FQNEAQ (reference sequence). V trimming: 7 bases; J trimming: 2 bases; junction bases outside the gene matches: 1. The CDR3 contains 13 residues. The CDR3 bases are TGTGCCAGCACACTAGCGGGACAAGAGACCCAGTACTTC. Translation: CASTLAGQETQYF. The entire variable domain, with the rest obtained from reference TRBV7-9 and TRBJ2-5, is as follows: DTGVSQNPRHKITKRGQNVTFRCDPISEHNRLYWYRQTLGQGPEFLTYFQNEAQLEKSRLLSDRFSAERPKGSFSTLEIQRTEQGDSAMYLCASTLAGQETQYFGPGTRLLVL.

V and J are TRBV29-1 and TRBJ2-3, with 12 nucleotides matching TRBD2. V was pared by 6 bases and J by 9 bases, with 4 bases of the junction left unmatched. This CDR3 comprises 12 residues. From germline, CDR1 is SQVTM and CDR2 ANQGSEA. The CDR3 nucleotides are TGCAGCGTGGAGACTAGCGGGGGAACGCAGTATTTT. It is translated as CSVETSGGTQYF.

In nucleotides, the CDR3 is TGTGCCAGTAGTATGGACCAGAGCTCCTACAATGAGCAGTTCTTC. Its translation is CASSMDQSSYNEQFF. The V and J genes are TRBV19 and TRBJ2-1; D remains ambiguous. Looked up from germline, CDR1 is LNHDA and CDR2 is SQIVND (reference sequence). Trimming left V 3 bases short and J 0 bases short, with 9 bases between. The CDR3 contains 15 residues.

The chain couples TRBV29-1 to TRBJ2-3; weak D call: TRBD2 (6 bases). Germline V gene lookup returns CDR1 SQVTM and CDR2 ANQGSEA. The CDR3 extends over 12 amino acids. Trimming took off 6 bases at V and 6 bases at J, with 13 bases between the two ends. This chain's CDR3 is CSVQHGSDTQYF. CDR3 bases: TGCAGCGTGCAGCACGGGAGTGATACGCAGTATTTT.

The chain has TRBV7-9 and TRBJ2-7; 10 bases are shared with TRBD2. V shed 5 bases, J shed 5 bases, and the junction held 9 bases outside the gene matches. The CDR3 is 15 residues long. Germline assignment: CDR1 SEHNR and CDR2 FQNEAQ (reference sequence). CDR3 sequence (DNA): TGTGCCAGCAGCCCAACTAGCGGGAAAGTTCACGAGCAGTACTTC. Translation: CASSPTSGKVHEQYF.

The J gene is TRBJ1-4, the V gene TRBV7-9; tentatively, D is TRBD1 (6 bases). The germline V gene encodes CDR1 SEHNR and CDR2 FQNEAQ (reference sequence). The CDR3 spans 15 residues. V lost 5 bases and J lost 5, with 15 bases in between. In nucleotides, the CDR3 is TGTGCCAGCAGCACGTGGACAGAAGGGAATGAAAAACTGTTTTTT. It is translated as CASSTWTEGNEKLFF.

CDR3 sequence reads: CAISEPEAGLLMDEQFF. The CDR3 coding sequence is TGTGCCATCAGTGAGCCCGAGGCGGGACTACTTATGGATGAGCAGTTCTTC. The V call is TRBV10-3, the J call TRBJ2-1, with 7 bases aligning to TRBD2. V trimming: 2 bases; J trimming: 8 bases; junction bases outside the gene matches: 15. The CDR3 spans 17 residues. Germline CDR1 is ENHRY and CDR2 is SYGVKD.

The chain links TRBV27 to TRBJ2-2; 11 nucleotides align to TRBD2. Germline V gives CDR1 MNHEY, CDR2 SMNVEV (reference sequence). J gave up 3 bases and V 5 bases, and 5 bases lay outside the gene matches. The CDR3 is 16 residues long. The CDR3 here is CASSTGLAAYTGELFF. CDR3 sequence (DNA): TGTGCCAGCAGTACGGGACTAGCGGCTTACACCGGGGAGCTGTTTTTT.

The chain recombines TRBV4-2 with TRBJ2-5, with a possible D match to TRBD2 (6 bases). CDR1 is LGHNA and CDR2 is YNFKEQ in the germline V gene. This CDR3 spans 15 amino acids. Trimming removed 1 base at V and 8 bases at J, with 17 bases between. The CDR3 region is CASSQGTGSPRTQYF. CDR3 in DNA: TGTGCCAGCAGCCAAGGGACCGGGAGCCCAAGAACCCAGTACTTC.